This record concerns one T cell receptor (beta chain) sequence. Its target is not known. Investigators reverse transcribed all isolated RNA, so they sequenced expressed TCRB transcripts. The assay was immunoSEQ multiplex PCR, and TCRdb's table has in-frame clones only and misses some. The sample records 300,000 to 450,000 clones, roughly an eighth being singletons. These data are taken from a study of beta chain features in type 1 diabetes. Study observations and caveats: All four CD4+ subsets of Type 1 diabetes patients contained TCRB CDR3s that were moderately but significantly shorter.

Populations isolated by sorting all had purity greater than 95%. The CDR3 length is 14 residues. The germline V gene encodes CDR1 SGHNT and CDR2 YYREEE (reference sequence). V was cut by 5 bases and J by 4 bases, with 15 bases left in between. This TCR derives from a woman between 18 and 30 years old with type 1 diabetes. The chain is built from TRBV5-4 and TRBJ1-2, with TRBD1 as a possible D gene (6 bases). The sequencing sample was made of naive CD4+ T cells from blood. In DNA form, the CDR3 reads TGTGCCAGCAGACTACTCGGGGGGGCCTATGGCTACACCTTC. It translates to CASRLLGGAYGYTF.